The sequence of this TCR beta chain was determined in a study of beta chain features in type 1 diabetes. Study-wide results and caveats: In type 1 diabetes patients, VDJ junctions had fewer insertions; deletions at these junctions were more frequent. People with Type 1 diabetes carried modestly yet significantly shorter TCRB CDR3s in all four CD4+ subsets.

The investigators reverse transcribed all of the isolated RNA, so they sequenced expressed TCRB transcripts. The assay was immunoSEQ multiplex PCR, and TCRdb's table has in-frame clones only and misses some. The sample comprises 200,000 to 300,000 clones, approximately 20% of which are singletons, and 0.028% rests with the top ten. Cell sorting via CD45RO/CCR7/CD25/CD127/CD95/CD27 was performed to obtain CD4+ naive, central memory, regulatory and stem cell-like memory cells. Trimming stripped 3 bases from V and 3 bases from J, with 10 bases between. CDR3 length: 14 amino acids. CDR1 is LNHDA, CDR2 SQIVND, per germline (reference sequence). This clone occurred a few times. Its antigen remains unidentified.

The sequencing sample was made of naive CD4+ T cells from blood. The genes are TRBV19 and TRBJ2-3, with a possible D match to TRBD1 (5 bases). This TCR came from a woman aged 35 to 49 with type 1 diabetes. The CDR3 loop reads CASSIRAGTDTQYF. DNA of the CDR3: TGTGCCAGTAGTATCCGAGCAGGGACAGATACGCAGTATTTT.